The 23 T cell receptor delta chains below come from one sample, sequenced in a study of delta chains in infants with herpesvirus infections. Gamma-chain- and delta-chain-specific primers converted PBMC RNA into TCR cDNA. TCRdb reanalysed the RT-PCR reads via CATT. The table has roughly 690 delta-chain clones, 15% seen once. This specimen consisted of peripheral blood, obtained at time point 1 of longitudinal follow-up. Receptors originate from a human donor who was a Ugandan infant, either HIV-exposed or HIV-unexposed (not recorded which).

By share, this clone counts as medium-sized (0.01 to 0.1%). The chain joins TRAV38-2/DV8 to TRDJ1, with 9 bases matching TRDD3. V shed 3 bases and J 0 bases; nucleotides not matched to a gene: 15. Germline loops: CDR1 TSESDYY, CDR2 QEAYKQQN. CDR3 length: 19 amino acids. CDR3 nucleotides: TGTGCTTATAGGATCTTCCGGGTACTGGGGGACTCGTACACCGATAAACTCATCTTT. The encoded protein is CAYRIFRVLGDSYTDKLIF.

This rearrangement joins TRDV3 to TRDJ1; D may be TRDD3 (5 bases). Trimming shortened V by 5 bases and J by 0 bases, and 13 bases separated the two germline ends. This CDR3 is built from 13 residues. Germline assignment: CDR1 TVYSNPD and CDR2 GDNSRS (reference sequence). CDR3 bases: TGTGCCCGTGCCGTGGGGTACACCGATAAACTCATCTTT. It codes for CARAVGYTDKLIF.

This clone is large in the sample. The CDR3 DNA sequence: TGTGCTCTTGGGGAATCCTTCCTGAGGCCCCTGGGTGGGGACCCCGGCGATAAACTCATCTTT. Its protein product is CALGESFLRPLGGDPGDKLIF. The V and J genes are TRDV1 and TRDJ1, with TRDD2 matching over 7 bases. The length of the CDR3 is 21 residues. In germline, CDR1 is TSWWSYY, CDR2 QGS. V was pared by 2 bases and J by 4 bases, with 25 bases of the junction left unmatched.

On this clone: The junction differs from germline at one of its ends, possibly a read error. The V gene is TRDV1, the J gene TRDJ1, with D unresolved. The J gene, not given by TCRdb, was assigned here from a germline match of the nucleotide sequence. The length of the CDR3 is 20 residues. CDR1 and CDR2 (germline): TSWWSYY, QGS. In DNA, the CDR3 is TGTGCTCTTGAGGAATTAGCTCCTTTGTGGCCCCCGGCCCTTATGGATAAACTCATCTTT. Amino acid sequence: CALEELAPLWPPALMDKLIF.

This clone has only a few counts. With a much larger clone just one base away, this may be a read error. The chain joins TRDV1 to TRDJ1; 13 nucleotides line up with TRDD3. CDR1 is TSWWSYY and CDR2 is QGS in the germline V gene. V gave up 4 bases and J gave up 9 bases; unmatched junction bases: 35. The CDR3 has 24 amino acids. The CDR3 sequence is CALGGKTLPKAFTGGYAGTAQLIF. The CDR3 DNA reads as TGTGCTCTTGGGGGAAAGACCCTTCCTAAGGCTTTTACTGGGGGATACGCGGGCACAGCACAACTCATCTTT.

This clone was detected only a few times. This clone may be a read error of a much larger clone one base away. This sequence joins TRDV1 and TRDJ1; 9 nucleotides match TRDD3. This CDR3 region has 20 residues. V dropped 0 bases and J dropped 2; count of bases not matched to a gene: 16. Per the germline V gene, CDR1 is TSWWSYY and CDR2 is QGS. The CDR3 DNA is TGTGCTCTTGGGGAACTTCCTATGGGGGTTACTGGGGGACCTACCGATAAACTCATCTTT. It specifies CALGELPMGVTGGPTDKLIF.

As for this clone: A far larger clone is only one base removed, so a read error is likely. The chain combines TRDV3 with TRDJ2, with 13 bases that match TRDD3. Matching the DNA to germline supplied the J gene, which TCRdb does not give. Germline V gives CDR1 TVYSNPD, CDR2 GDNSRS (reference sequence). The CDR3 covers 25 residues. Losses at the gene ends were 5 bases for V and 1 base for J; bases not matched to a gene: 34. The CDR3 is CAPYIPPYFPHDWGIRLFLTAQLFF. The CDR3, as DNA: TGTGCCCCGTACATCCCCCCTTACTTCCCCCATGACTGGGGGATACGTTTATTTTTGACAGCACAACTCTTCTTT.

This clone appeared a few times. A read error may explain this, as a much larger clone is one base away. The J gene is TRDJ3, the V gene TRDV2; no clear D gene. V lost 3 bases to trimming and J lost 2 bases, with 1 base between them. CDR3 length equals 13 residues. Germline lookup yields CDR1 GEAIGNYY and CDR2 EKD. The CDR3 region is CACDAWDTRQMFF. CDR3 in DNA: TGTGCCTGTGACGCCTGGGACACCCGACAGATGTTTTTC.

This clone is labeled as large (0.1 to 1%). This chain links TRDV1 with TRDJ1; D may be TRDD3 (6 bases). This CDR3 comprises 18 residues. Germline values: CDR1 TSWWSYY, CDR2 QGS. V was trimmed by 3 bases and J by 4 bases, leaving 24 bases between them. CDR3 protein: CALGDYGLRYEGHDKLIF. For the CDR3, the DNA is TGTGCTCTTGGGGACTATGGCTTGAGATACGAGGGGCACGATAAACTCATCTTT.

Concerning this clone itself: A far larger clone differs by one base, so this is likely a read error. This CDR3 reads CACDVRGESSWDTRQMFF. For the CDR3, the DNA is TGTGCCTGTGATGTACGGGGGGAGAGCTCCTGGGACACCCGACAGATGTTTTTC. This sequence joins TRDV2 and TRDJ3; D might be TRDD3 (6 bases). TCRdb lists no J gene, so it was determined here by aligning the DNA to germline. Germline CDR1 is GEAIGNYY and CDR2 is EKD. The CDR3 spans 18 residues. V gave up 4 bases and J gave up 0 bases, with 15 bases separating them.

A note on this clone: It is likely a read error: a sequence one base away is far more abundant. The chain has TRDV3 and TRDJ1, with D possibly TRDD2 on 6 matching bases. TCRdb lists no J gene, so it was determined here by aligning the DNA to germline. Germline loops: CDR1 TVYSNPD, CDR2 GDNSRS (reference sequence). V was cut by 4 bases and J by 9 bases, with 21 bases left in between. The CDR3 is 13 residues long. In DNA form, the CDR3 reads TGTGCCTCCTTCCGCCACATCCGGAGGGAACTCATCTTT. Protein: CASFRHIRRELIF. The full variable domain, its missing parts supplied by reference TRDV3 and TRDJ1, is CDKVTQSSPDQTVASGSEVVLLCTYDTVYSNPDLFWYRIRPDYSFQFVFYGDNSRSEGADFTQGRFSVKHILTQKAFHLVISPVRTEDSATYYCASFRHIRRELIFGKGTRVTVEP.

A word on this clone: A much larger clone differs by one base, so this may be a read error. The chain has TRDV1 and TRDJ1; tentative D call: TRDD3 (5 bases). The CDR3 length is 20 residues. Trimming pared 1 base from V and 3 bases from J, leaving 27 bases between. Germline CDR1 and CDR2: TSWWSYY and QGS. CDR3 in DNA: TGTGCTCTTGGGGAACCATTCCCCCACAACGATACTCCTTACCCCGATAAACTCATCTTT. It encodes CALGEPFPHNDTPYPDKLIF.

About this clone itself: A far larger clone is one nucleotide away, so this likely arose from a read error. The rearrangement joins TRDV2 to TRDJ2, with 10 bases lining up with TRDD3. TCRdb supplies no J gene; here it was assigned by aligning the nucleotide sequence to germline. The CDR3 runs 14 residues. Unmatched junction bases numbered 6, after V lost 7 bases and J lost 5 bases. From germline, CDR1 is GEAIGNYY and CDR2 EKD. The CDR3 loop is CAWDLLGDTAQLFF. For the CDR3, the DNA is TGTGCCTGGGACTTACTGGGGGATACAGCACAACTCTTCTTT.

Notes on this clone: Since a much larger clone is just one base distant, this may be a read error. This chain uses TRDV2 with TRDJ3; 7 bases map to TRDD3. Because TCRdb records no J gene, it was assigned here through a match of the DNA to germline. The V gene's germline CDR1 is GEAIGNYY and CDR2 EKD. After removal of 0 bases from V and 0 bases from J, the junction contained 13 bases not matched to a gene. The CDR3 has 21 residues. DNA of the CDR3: TGTGCCTGTGACACCGTACGGGATACTAGGGATTCCTCCTGGGACACCCGACAGATGTTTTTC. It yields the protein CACDTVRDTRDSSWDTRQMFF.

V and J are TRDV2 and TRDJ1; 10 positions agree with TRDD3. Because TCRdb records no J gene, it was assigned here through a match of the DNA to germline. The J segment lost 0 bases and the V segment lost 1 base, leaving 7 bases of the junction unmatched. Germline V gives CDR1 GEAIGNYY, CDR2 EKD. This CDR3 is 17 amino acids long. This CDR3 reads CACDTGGGIRNTDKLIF. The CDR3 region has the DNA TGTGCCTGTGACACAGGGGGGGGGATACGGAACACCGATAAACTCATCTTT.

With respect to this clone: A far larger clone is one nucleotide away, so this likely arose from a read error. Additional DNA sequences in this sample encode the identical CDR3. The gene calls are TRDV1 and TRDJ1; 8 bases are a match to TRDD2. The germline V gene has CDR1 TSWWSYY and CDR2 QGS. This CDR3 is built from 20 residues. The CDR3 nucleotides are TGTGCTCTTGGGGAACTCTGGGGCTTCCTACGCCTTCAAGGCACCGATAAACTCATCTTC. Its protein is CALGELWGFLRLQGTDKLIF.

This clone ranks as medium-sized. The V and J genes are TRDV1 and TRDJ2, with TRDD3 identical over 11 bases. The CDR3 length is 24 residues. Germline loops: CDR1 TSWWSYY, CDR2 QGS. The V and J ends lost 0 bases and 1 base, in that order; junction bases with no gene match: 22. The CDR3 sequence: CALGELGTFFSTETGGYLTAQLFF. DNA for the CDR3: TGTGCTCTTGGGGAACTTGGGACGTTTTTTTCCACGGAAACTGGGGGATATTTGACAGCACAACTCTTCTTT.

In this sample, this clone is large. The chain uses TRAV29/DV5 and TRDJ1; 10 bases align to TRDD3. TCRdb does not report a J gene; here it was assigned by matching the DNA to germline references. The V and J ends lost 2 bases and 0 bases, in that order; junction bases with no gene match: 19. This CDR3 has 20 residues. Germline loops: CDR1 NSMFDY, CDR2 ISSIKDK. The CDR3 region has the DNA TGTGCAGCAAGTCTGCCCGAATGTCTGGGGGATAGGTACGACACCGATAAACTCATCTTT. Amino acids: CAASLPECLGDRYDTDKLIF.

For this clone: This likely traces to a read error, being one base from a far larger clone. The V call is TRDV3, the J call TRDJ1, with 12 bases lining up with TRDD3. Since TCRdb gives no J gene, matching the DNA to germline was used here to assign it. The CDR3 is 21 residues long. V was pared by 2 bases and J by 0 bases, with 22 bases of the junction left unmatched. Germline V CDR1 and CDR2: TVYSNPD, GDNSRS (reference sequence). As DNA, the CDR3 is TGTGCCTTTTTAGATTCCGATGCTGGGGGATACGAAGGAATGTACACCGATAAACTCATCTTT. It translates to CAFLDSDAGGYEGMYTDKLIF.

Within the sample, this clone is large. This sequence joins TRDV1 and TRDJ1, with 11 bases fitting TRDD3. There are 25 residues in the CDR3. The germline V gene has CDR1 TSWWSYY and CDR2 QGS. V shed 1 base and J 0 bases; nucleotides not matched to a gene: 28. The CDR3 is CALGEPTFLRVKVLGDIYYTDKLIF. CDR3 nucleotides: TGTGCTCTTGGGGAACCCACCTTCCTACGGGTAAAGGTACTGGGGGATATCTACTACACCGATAAACTCATCTTT.

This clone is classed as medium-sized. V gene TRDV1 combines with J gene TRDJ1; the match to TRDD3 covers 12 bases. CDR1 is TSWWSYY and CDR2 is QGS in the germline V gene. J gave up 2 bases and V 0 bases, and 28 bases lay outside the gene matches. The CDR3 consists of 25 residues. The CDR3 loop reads CALGELSVPFHRPTGGYRETDKLIF. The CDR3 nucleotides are TGTGCTCTTGGGGAACTCTCCGTGCCATTCCACCGTCCAACTGGGGGATACAGGGAGACCGATAAACTCATCTTT.

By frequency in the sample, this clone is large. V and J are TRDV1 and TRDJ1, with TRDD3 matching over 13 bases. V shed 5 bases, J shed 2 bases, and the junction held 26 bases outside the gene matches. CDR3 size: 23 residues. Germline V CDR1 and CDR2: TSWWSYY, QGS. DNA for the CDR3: TGTGCTCTTGGGCCAAATCTACGGTTTCGTACTGGGGGATACGCGGAAGGAACCGATAAACTCATCTTT. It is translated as CALGPNLRFRTGGYAEGTDKLIF.

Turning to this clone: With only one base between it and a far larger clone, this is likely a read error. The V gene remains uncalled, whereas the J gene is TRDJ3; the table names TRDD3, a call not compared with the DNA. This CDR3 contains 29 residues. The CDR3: CAYRSAYGAFEPYVLGDTPRSWDTRQMFF. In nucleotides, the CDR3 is TGTGCTTATAGGAGCGCATATGGGGCCTTCGAGCCTTACGTACTGGGGGATACCCCCCGCTCCTGGGACACCCGACAGATGTTCTTC.